Listed below are T cell receptor beta chains from one sample, sequenced in a study of T cells in Graves' hyperthyroidism and ophthalmopathy. TCRdb re-analysed the multiplex PCR reads in MiXCR, keeping a single row per CDR3 protein. The data contain around 200,000 distinct CDR3 sequences, over 15% of them singletons. The sample taken for sequencing was blood. Receptor source: a woman between 45 and 60 years old with Graves' hyperthyroidism. The CDR3 runs from the conserved cysteine through the conserved F or W. A D gene is named only where the DNA matches it firmly. Size values are once, few and many counts, or a class for expanded clones, and some rows have none.

clone size | J gene | V gene | D gene | CDR3 DNA | CDR3 protein
many | TRBJ1-1 | TRBV6-1 | TRBD1 | TGTGCCAGCAGCGACAGGGGGATCATGAACACTGAAGCTTTCTTT | CASSDRGIMNTEAFF
. | TRBJ1-5 | TRBV7-2 | . | TGTGCCAGCAGCTTGGAAAGGGCCGGCAATCAGCCCCAGCATTTT | CASSLERAGNQPQHF
once | TRBJ2-7 | TRBV2 | . | TGTGCCAGCAGTGAAGCTAGAGGATGGACCTACGAGCAGTACTTC | CASSEARGWTYEQYF
. | TRBJ1-2 | TRBV29-1 | TRBD1 | TGCAGCGTCACGGGACAGGGTGGCTATGGCTACACCTTC | CSVTGQGGYGYTF
few | TRBJ1-4 | TRBV20-1 | . | TGCAGTGCTAGAGATATAACAGGCTTTCTAGAAAAACTGTTTTTT | CSARDITGFLEKLFF
few | TRBJ2-1 | TRBV4-1 | . | TGCGCCAGCAGCCAAGATATCGCAGGGGTGGCCTACAATGAGCAGTTCTTC | CASSQDIAGVAYNEQFF
once | TRBJ1-5 | TRBV30 | . | TGTGCCTGGAGTGTGGGGGGGGGCCAGCCCCAGCATTTT | CAWSVGGGQPQHF
many | TRBJ1-1 | TRBV5-6 | . | TGTGCCAGCAGCTTGGGACAGGTATTTAGTATCGGTATTGAAGCTTTCTTT | CASSLGQVFSIGIEAFF
many | TRBJ2-1 | TRBV7-9 | TRBD1 | TGTGCCAGCAGCTCCCCTGGACAGGCAGTTCTAAATGAGCAGTTCTTC | CASSSPGQAVLNEQFF
many | TRBJ2-3 | TRBV7-9 | TRBD2 | TGTGCCAGCGCCGGGATAGCGGGGAACACAGATACGCAGTATTTT | CASAGIAGNTDTQYF
many | TRBJ1-2 | TRBV3-1 | . | TGTGCCAGCAGCCAAGGTCCAGGGTTCCTTGGCTACACCTTC | CASSQGPGFLGYTF
many | TRBJ2-7 | TRBV28 | . | TGTGCCAGCAGTTTAACCCCTAGCTCCGAGCAGTACTTC | CASSLTPSSEQYF
many | TRBJ2-1 | TRBV20-1 | . | TGCAGTGCTGCCCCCCGGGACCGAGCTTGGAATGAGCAGTTCTTC | CSAAPRDRAWNEQFF
many | TRBJ1-4 | TRBV2 | . | TGTGCCAGCAGTGATGGACGGGACTATAATGAAAAACTGTTTTTT | CASSDGRDYNEKLFF
many | TRBJ2-5 | TRBV7-2 | TRBD1 | TGTGCCAGCAGCCCACGGACAGGGCGGTCGTACGAGACCCAGTACTTC | CASSPRTGRSYETQYF
few | TRBJ2-3 | TRBV15 | . | TGTGCCACCAGCAGAGGAGGGAGGGGGGGCCCAGATACGCAGTATTTT | CATSRGGRGGPDTQYF
many | TRBJ2-7 | TRBV11-2 | . | TGTGCCAGCAGCTTAGATCTGGGGGTAGGGGCCTCCGAGCAGTACTTC | CASSLDLGVGASEQYF
. | TRBJ2-4 | TRBV2 | . | TGTGCCAGCAGTGAATCGCCGCTAGAGGGAAACATTCAGTACTTC | CASSESPLEGNIQYF
many | TRBJ2-3 | TRBV13 | TRBD2 | TGTGCCAGCAGCTCCGGACTAGCTCCGGGAGATACGCAGTATTTT | CASSSGLAPGDTQYF
many | TRBJ1-1 | TRBV4-3 | . | TGCGCCAGCAGCCACGCTCCTTCTTCGGTCTGGACTGAAGCTTTCTTT | CASSHAPSSVWTEAFF
few | TRBJ2-1 | TRBV20-1 | TRBD2 | TGCAGTGCTCGGAACAGACTAGCGGGGGGGTGGGATGAGCAGTTCTTC | CSARNRLAGGWDEQFF
many | TRBJ1-1 | TRBV10-3 | . | TGTGCCATCAGTGAATTACTTGGGAACACTGAAGCTTTCTTT | CAISELLGNTEAFF
many | TRBJ1-5 | TRBV6-1 | . | TGTGCCAGCAGTATAACAGTTTATAGCAATCAGCCCCAGCATTTT | CASSITVYSNQPQHF
many | TRBJ2-4 | TRBV27 | . | TGTGCCAGCAGGGATCGGACAGACCAAAACATTCAGTACTTC | CASRDRTDQNIQYF
many | TRBJ2-7 | TRBV29-1 | . | TGCAGCGTTACCGGGACCAATCCCTACGAGCAGTACTTC | CSVTGTNPYEQYF
many | TRBJ2-3 | TRBV27 | . | TGTGCCAGCAGTTGGCTGGAGCGGTACACAGATACGCAGTATTTT | CASSWLERYTDTQYF
few | TRBJ2-2 | TRBV19 | . | TGTGCCAGTACCCCCATCGTAGGCAGGACGGAAACCGGGGAGCTGTTTTTT | CASTPIVGRTETGELFF
many | TRBJ1-6 | TRBV19 | . | TGTGCCAGTAGTCTTGTGAGCTCCTATAATTCACCCCTCCACTTT | CASSLVSSYNSPLHF
many | TRBJ1-1 | TRBV6-1 | . | TGTGCCAGCAGTTATAGGGATCGAAACACTGAAGCTTTCTTT | CASSYRDRNTEAFF
many | TRBJ2-7 | TRBV12-3/TRBV12-4 | . | TGTGCCAGCAGCCGATTCGCCACCGGGACCCAAGGCGAGCAGTACTTC | CASSRFATGTQGEQYF
. | TRBJ1-4 | TRBV7-2 | TRBD1 | TGTGCCAGCAGCCCCGAGACAGGGTCGGCTGAAAAACTGTTTTTT | CASSPETGSAEKLFF
few | TRBJ2-7 | TRBV7-6 | TRBD2 | TGTGCCAGCAGCTTAGCCTCCGGGACTAGCGACGAACAGTACTTC | CASSLASGTSDEQYF
many | TRBJ2-3 | TRBV29-1 | TRBD2 | TGCAGCGTTGAATGGGAGGCTAGCGGGGGGTCAGATACGCAGTATTTT | CSVEWEASGGSDTQYF
many | TRBJ2-3 | TRBV6-1 | . | TGTGCCAGCAGTTTGGGGCGCGGTGATACGCAGTATTTT | CASSLGRGDTQYF
many | TRBJ2-7 | TRBV20-1 | TRBD2 | TGCAGTGCGAGGCCTTTGGCGGGGGGACCCTTAAGCTCCTACGAGCAGTACTTC | CSARPLAGGPLSSYEQYF
many | TRBJ2-2 | TRBV2 | TRBD1 | TGTGCCAGCAGATTTGACAGGGGCACCGGGGAGCTGTTTTTT | CASRFDRGTGELFF
many | TRBJ2-7 | TRBV19 | . | TGTGCCAGTAGTATAGATGGACCGCCGACCTACGAGCAGTACTTC | CASSIDGPPTYEQYF
many | TRBJ1-2 | TRBV5-1 | TRBD1 | TGCGCCAGCAGCGCGAGGACAGGGTCTGGAGGCTACACCTTC | CASSARTGSGGYTF
. | TRBJ2-7 | TRBV4-1 | TRBD2 | TGCGCCAGCAGCCCTCCAGGGAGCGGGGGGGCCTACGAGCAGTACTTC | CASSPPGSGGAYEQYF
many | TRBJ2-3 | TRBV7-3 | TRBD1 | TGTGCCAGCAGCCAGCAGGGGACAGGGAAAAACACAGATACGCAGTATTTT | CASSQQGTGKNTDTQYF
many | TRBJ2-1 | TRBV7-8 | . | TGTGCCAGCAGCTTACGAATCTACAATGAGCAGTTCTTC | CASSLRIYNEQFF